The rows below give T cell receptor beta chains drawn from one sample of a study of shared clonotypes between healthy human individuals. Only in-frame clones appear in the TCRdb table, and some are missing; sequencing was by immunoSEQ multiplex PCR. The sample has some 600,000 clones, roughly 96% seen once. The material sequenced was naive CD8+ T cells sorted from blood. The origin of the receptors is a woman in her twenties or thirties in good health. CDR3s include the opening cysteine and the closing phenylalanine or tryptophan. The order of the fields is V gene, J gene, clone size, D gene, CDR3 DNA, CDR3 protein. A D gene is named only where the DNA matches it firmly. Clone size, where shown, is once, few, many, or a class for clones that have expanded.

TRBV13,TRBJ2-5,.,TRBD1,TGTGCCAGCAGCCTCGACAGGGGGAAAGAGACCCAGTACTTC,CASSLDRGKETQYF
TRBV6-6,TRBJ2-7,.,.,TGTGCCAGCCTGGACAGTTTAGGGGGCTCCTACGAGCAGTACTTC,CASLDSLGGSYEQYF
TRBV19,TRBJ2-1,.,TRBD2,TGTGCCAGTAGTATGGTGGCTAGCGGGACCCCCCACAATGAGCAGTTCTTC,CASSMVASGTPHNEQFF
TRBV11-2,TRBJ2-2,.,.,TGTGCCAGCAGCTTCTGGTCCGGGGAGCTGTTTTTT,CASSFWSGELFF
TRBV5-8,TRBJ2-2,.,.,TGTGCCAGCAGCGCGTGGGAGCTGTTTTTT,CASSAWELFF
TRBV28,TRBJ1-2,.,TRBD1,TGTGCCAGCAGTTCCTGGACAGGGGCGGCAGGGTATGGCTACACCTTC,CASSSWTGAAGYGYTF
TRBV19,TRBJ2-7,.,.,TGTGCCAGTAGTATAGAACGGGGGCGAGACTACGAGCAGTACTTC,CASSIERGRDYEQYF
TRBV27,TRBJ2-1,.,.,TGTGCCAGCAGGCGACTAGTGAGTGAGCAGTTCTTC,CASRRLVSEQFF
TRBV7-8,TRBJ2-1,.,.,TGTGCCAGCAGCTCGGGGACAACCGATGAGCAGTTCTTC,CASSSGTTDEQFF
TRBV30,TRBJ2-5,once,TRBD2,TGTGCCTGGAGTCACCGGACTAGCGGGAGGGCCCAGTACTTC,CAWSHRTSGRAQYF
TRBV5-1,TRBJ1-5,.,.,TGCGCCAGCAGCTTGGACTTTGGTAGCAATCAGCCCCAGCATTTT,CASSLDFGSNQPQHF
TRBV7-9,TRBJ2-1,.,TRBD1,TGTGCCAGCATCACCGGGACAGGGGCTTACAATGAGCAGTTCTTC,CASITGTGAYNEQFF
TRBV5-1,TRBJ2-7,.,TRBD1,TGCGCCAGCCAAAACGGGACAGGGTACTACGAGCAGTACTTC,CASQNGTGYYEQYF
TRBV27,TRBJ2-5,.,TRBD2,TGTGCCAGCAGCGGACTAGCGGGAGTTGAGACCCAGTACTTC,CASSGLAGVETQYF
TRBV10-1,TRBJ1-2,.,.,TGCGCCAGCAGTGAGGGGAGCTATGGCTACACCTTC,CASSEGSYGYTF
TRBV28,TRBJ2-1,.,.,TGTGCCAGCAGTAACTACAATGAGCAGTTCTTC,CASSNYNEQFF
TRBV6-4,TRBJ2-4,.,TRBD2,TGTGCCAGCAGTGACACGCCAAGAACTAGCGGGAGGATCGCTTTGGTGTCCAAAAACATTCAGTACTTC,CASSDTPRTSGRIALVSKNIQYF
TRBV19,TRBJ2-5,.,.,TGTGCCAGTAGTGACCGGGATGCCCAGTACTTC,CASSDRDAQYF
TRBV5-6,TRBJ1-1,.,.,TGTGCCAGCAGAGGGGGGATGAACACTGAAGCTTTCTTT,CASRGGMNTEAFF
TRBV11-3,TRBJ1-5,.,.,TGTGCCAGCAGCTTAGTTCCGGGGACGCTTAATCAGCCCCAGCATTTT,CASSLVPGTLNQPQHF
TRBV28,TRBJ2-5,once,.,TGTGCCAGCAGTCCCCCGGCAGGGCAGACCCAGTACTTC,CASSPPAGQTQYF
TRBV5-1,TRBJ2-7,.,TRBD2,TGCGCCAGCAGCCCCGCGGGAGGCCTGGAGCAGTACTTC,CASSPAGGLEQYF
TRBV6-5,TRBJ2-3,.,TRBD2,TGTGCCAGCAGTTACGGGGGAGGGCCGGGAGATACGCAGTATTTT,CASSYGGGPGDTQYF
TRBV27,TRBJ1-5,.,TRBD1,TGTGCCAGCAGTTCAACAGGGGTTCAGCCCCAGCATTTT,CASSSTGVQPQHF
TRBV27,TRBJ2-7,.,TRBD1,TGTGCCAGCAGTAGACAGGGGTACGAGCAGTACTTC,CASSRQGYEQYF
TRBV4-1,TRBJ2-4,once,TRBD2,TGCGCCAGCAGCCCCTACCCCTGGGGGGGGACCAAAAACATTCAGTACTTC,CASSPYPWGGTKNIQYF
TRBV27,TRBJ1-5,.,TRBD1,TGTGCCAGCAGTTCATTACCCCTGGACAGGGGGAATCAGCCCCAGCATTTT,CASSSLPLDRGNQPQHF
TRBV29-1,TRBJ2-7,.,.,TGCAGCGTTGAACTGGCCGCGATCCACGAGCAGTACTTC,CSVELAAIHEQYF
TRBV27,TRBJ2-2,once,.,TGTGCCAGCAGTTATGGGACTAACACCGGGGAGCTGTTTTTT,CASSYGTNTGELFF
TRBV5-6,TRBJ1-2,once,.,TGTGCCAGCAGCTTGATCGAGGAGGGCTATGGCTACACCTTC,CASSLIEEGYGYTF
TRBV10-1,TRBJ2-2,.,.,TGCGCCAGCGGCCAGGAGAACACCGGGGAGCTGTTTTTT,CASGQENTGELFF
TRBV6-1,TRBJ2-6,.,.,TGTGCCAGCACTTTCTACTCTGGGGCCAACGTCCTGACTTTC,CASTFYSGANVLTF
TRBV7-9,TRBJ1-1,.,TRBD1,TGTGCCAGCAGCCACGAGGACAGGGGGCGGGCTGAAGCTTTCTTT,CASSHEDRGRAEAFF
TRBV29-1,TRBJ2-5,.,TRBD1,TGCAGCGCCGAACAGGGGGCGGCCGGGGAGACCCAGTACTTC,CSAEQGAAGETQYF
TRBV2,TRBJ2-1,.,TRBD2,TGTGCCAGCAGTGTGGCTAGCGGGAGCTTGAATGAGCAGTTCTTC,CASSVASGSLNEQFF
TRBV15,TRBJ2-1,.,.,TGTGCCACCAGCAGAGATAAGCGGAGGTTGGACTTCGGCTCTGAGCAGTTCTTC,CATSRDKRRLDFGSEQFF
TRBV6-6,TRBJ2-5,.,.,TGTGCCAGCAGTACCTACGGGGGGCGAGAGACCCAGTACTTC,CASSTYGGRETQYF
TRBV6-1,TRBJ1-2,.,TRBD1,TGTGCCAGTGGACAGGGGGCAGGCTACACCTTC,CASGQGAGYTF
TRBV27,TRBJ2-7,once,.,TGTGCCAGCAGCATCAGGGGGGTGTACGAGCAGTACTTC,CASSIRGVYEQYF
TRBV4-1,TRBJ2-7,few,.,TGCGCCAGCAGCCAAGCCGCAGGGGCAGACGAGTACTTC,CASSQAAGADEYF
TRBV28,TRBJ2-5,once,TRBD1,TGTGCCAGCACGGGACAGCACTGGGAGACCCAGTACTTC,CASTGQHWETQYF
TRBV27,TRBJ2-7,.,.,TGTGCCAGCAGTTGGGCACAGTACTTC,CASSWAQYF
TRBV5-1,TRBJ1-2,.,TRBD1,TGCGCCAGCAGTTCCTATCTCGGGACAGGGGGAGCCGGCTACACCTTC,CASSSYLGTGGAGYTF
TRBV7-9,TRBJ2-7,.,TRBD1,TGTGCCAGCAGCTTAGGTGGGACAGGGGGAGTGTCGCACGAGCAGTACTTC,CASSLGGTGGVSHEQYF
TRBV6-1,TRBJ2-3,.,.,TGTGCCAGCAGTGGGACAGCGATAATTAGCACAGATACGCAGTATTTT,CASSGTAIISTDTQYF
TRBV7-9,TRBJ2-1,.,TRBD1,TGTGCCAGCAGCTACAACCTGCAGACGGGACAGGGGGCCGATGAGCAGTTCTTC,CASSYNLQTGQGADEQFF
TRBV11-2,TRBJ2-7,.,.,TGTGCCAGCAGCTTAGATTTAATTGACACAGCCTACGAGCAGTACTTC,CASSLDLIDTAYEQYF
TRBV27,TRBJ1-1,.,.,TGTGCCAGCAGTCCCCTTGGCGCGTGGATCACTGAAGCTTTCTTT,CASSPLGAWITEAFF
TRBV7-9,TRBJ2-1,.,.,TGTGCCAGCAGCTTTACTAGTGGAAATGAGCAGTTCTTC,CASSFTSGNEQFF
TRBV4-1,TRBJ2-2,.,TRBD1,TGCGCCAGCAGCCAAGAACAGGGGGTTTACACCGGGGAGCTGTTTTTT,CASSQEQGVYTGELFF